These 28 T cell receptor beta chains share one sample of origin, sequenced in a study of T cells in Graves' hyperthyroidism and ophthalmopathy. Amplification targeted TCR beta CDR3 regions from RNA transcripts. The TCR CDR3 was amplified in a first-round RT-PCR using the HTBI primer set. TCRdb re-derived calls from the multiplex PCR reads in MiXCR, one entry per CDR3 protein. Among 50,000 to 75,000 distinct CDR3 sequences listed, 49% were seen once. The sequencing sample was made of blood. Every receptor here comes from a woman in her 30s with Graves' ophthalmopathy.

This clonotype was detected ten times or more. The chain uses TRBV5-6 and TRBJ2-7; a weak D match, TRBD1 (6 bases). V lost 4 bases and J 5 bases, leaving 13 bases between the germline ends. This CDR3 has 13 residues. The germline gives CDR1 SGHDT, CDR2 YYEEEE. The CDR3 here is CASSDRLLDEQYF. The CDR3 DNA reads as TGTGCCAGCAGCGACAGGCTTTTGGACGAGCAGTACTTC.

This clonotype was observed a few times. The junction differs from germline at one of its ends, possibly a read error. In DNA, the CDR3 is TGTGCCAGCAGCCCCCGAGCCAGTGGACAAGAAGCTTTCTTC. This encodes CASSPRASGQEAFF. This chain uses TRBV7-2 with TRBJ1-1, with a possible D match to TRBD1 (5 bases). This CDR3 is 14 amino acids long. The germline V gene has CDR1 SGHTA and CDR2 FQGNSA.

In this sample, this clonotype turned up many times. V usage is TRBV6-1 and J usage is TRBJ1-1; unclear D gene. Between the trimmed V and J ends, which lost 3 bases and 4 bases, there was a span of 12 bases. CDR1 is MNHNS and CDR2 is SASEGT in the germline V gene. The CDR3 length is 14 residues. The CDR3 sequence: CASSDFHEATEAFF. The DNA for the CDR3 is TGTGCCAGCAGTGATTTCCATGAAGCCACTGAAGCTTTCTTT.

V and J are TRBV7-9 and TRBJ1-2; TRBD1 matches 10 bases. Germline trimming cut 5 bases from V and 2 bases from J; bases unmatched to any gene: 5. Per germline, CDR1 SEHNR and CDR2 FQNEAQ (reference sequence). The CDR3 contains 15 residues. The CDR3 DNA reads TGTGCCAGCAGCCAAGGGACAGGGGCCAACTATGGCTACACCTTC. This encodes CASSQGTGANYGYTF.

The V gene is TRBV10-3, the J gene TRBJ1-1; D is unclear. Germline V lookup: CDR1 ENHRY, CDR2 SYGVKD. There are 15 residues in the CDR3. V lost 6 bases, J lost 2 bases, and 16 bases lay in between. The CDR3, as DNA: TGTGCCATCAGGGGTCCGTTTCGCGATAACACTGAAGCTTTCTTT. Residues: CAIRGPFRDNTEAFF.

This clonotype qualifies as medium-sized. This chain links TRBV2 with TRBJ2-1; D not resolved. The V gene's germline CDR1 is SNHLY and CDR2 FYNNEI. Trimming stripped 8 bases from V and 10 bases from J, with 12 bases between. The CDR3 contains 11 residues. The CDR3 reads CASEYGNEQFF. The CDR3 DNA sequence: TGTGCCAGCGAGTACGGAAACGAGCAGTTCTTC. Together with reference TRBV2 and TRBJ2-1, the CDR3 gives the full variable domain: EPEVTQTPSHQVTQMGQEVILRCVPISNHLYFYWYRQILGQKVEFLVSFYNNEISEKSEIFDDQFSVERPDGSNFTLKIRSTKLEDSAMYFCASEYGNEQFFGPGTRLTVL.

This clonotype was observed at least ten times. The V call is TRBV6-2 or TRBV6-3, the J call TRBJ2-7, with 7 bases fitting TRBD1. Trimming cost V 6 bases and J 1 base; bases outside gene matches: 9. The germline V gene encodes CDR1 MNHEY and CDR2 SVGEGT. CDR3 length equals 15 residues. DNA of the CDR3: TGTGCCAGCAGAACCGGGACAGTGAGTTCCTACGAGCAGTACTTC. Its translation: CASRTGTVSSYEQYF.

The J gene is TRBJ1-5, the V gene TRBV28; TRBD1 matches 7 bases. Per germline, CDR1 MDHEN and CDR2 SYDVKM. V lost 6 bases, J lost 4 bases, and 9 bases stayed unmatched. The length of the CDR3 is 15 residues. As DNA, the CDR3 is TGTGCCAGCAGAATAATTCCAGGGGGGAATCAGCCCCAGCATTTT. It codes for CASRIIPGGNQPQHF.

This clonotype was seen at least ten times. The chain links TRBV5-1 to TRBJ2-7, with D perhaps matching TRBD2 (5 bases). The ends were cut back, 1 base at V and 0 bases at J, with 8 bases in the middle. There are 14 residues in the CDR3. Germline assignment: CDR1 SGHRS and CDR2 YFSETQ. CDR3 protein: CASSLTGSSYEQYF. CDR3 DNA sequence: TGCGCCAGCAGCTTGACGGGGAGCTCCTACGAGCAGTACTTC.

This clonotype was counted ten times or more. This sequence joins TRBV7-3 and TRBJ1-5; perhaps TRBD1 as D (6 bases). V was cut by 5 bases and J by 2 bases, with 25 bases left in between. The CDR3 has 19 amino acids. Germline V gives CDR1 SGHTA, CDR2 FQGTGA. CDR3 bases: TGTGCCAGCAGCCCCCCCGACAGGACTAATTATGCTGGCAATCAGCCCCAGCATTTT. As protein: CASSPPDRTNYAGNQPQHF.

The chain is built from TRBV5-1 and TRBJ1-4, with D possibly being TRBD1 (5 bases). The V end was cut by 0 bases, the J end by 8 bases, with 11 bases between. The CDR3 spans 14 residues. Per the germline V gene, CDR1 is SGHRS and CDR2 is YFSETQ. CDR3 amino acids: CASSLEGQIEKLFF. CDR3 nucleotides: TGCGCCAGCAGCTTGGAGGGGCAGATAGAAAAACTGTTTTTT.

This clonotype has ten or more counts. The V and J genes are TRBV19 and TRBJ2-7, with D possibly being TRBD2 (6 bases). V dropped 3 bases and J dropped 3 bases, with 9 bases sitting between them. CDR1 is LNHDA and CDR2 is SQIVND in the germline V gene (reference sequence). The CDR3 has 13 amino acids. The CDR3 nucleotides read TGTGCCAGTAGTATCCCCGGGGGCTACGAGCAGTACTTC. Residues: CASSIPGGYEQYF. Full variable domain (outside the CDR3, taken from reference TRBV19 and TRBJ2-7): DGGITQSPKYLFRKEGQNVTLSCEQNLNHDAMYWYRQDPGQGLRLIYYSQIVNDFQKGDIAEGYSVSREKKESFPLTVTSAQKNPTAFYLCASSIPGGYEQYFGPGTRLTVT.

The table lists this clonotype with a count of one. Likely a read error: the CDR3 ends without its conserved phenylalanine or tryptophan. This chain joins TRBV9 and TRBJ2-1; D is perhaps TRBD1 (5 bases). Germline CDR1 is SGDLS and CDR2 is YYNGEE. The CDR3 covers 13 residues. This chain's CDR3 is CASSALQGNEQFL. CDR3 nucleotides: TGCGCCAGCAGCGCGCTCCAGGGCAATGAGCAGTTCCTC.

This clonotype was observed at least ten times. The J gene is TRBJ1-2, the V gene TRBV7-6; D unclear. This CDR3 is 15 amino acids long. V was cut by 1 base and J by 4 bases, with 13 bases left in between. Per the germline V gene, CDR1 is SGHVS and CDR2 is FNYEAQ. The CDR3 nucleotides are TGTGCCAGCAGCTTAGGGAGCCCAAAGACCTATGGCTACACCTTC. Amino acids: CASSLGSPKTYGYTF.

This clonotype is medium-sized within its sample. The rearrangement links TRBV19 to TRBJ1-3; TRBD1 matches 7 bases. Germline V gene data show CDR1 as LNHDA and CDR2 as SQIVND (reference sequence). J lost 3 bases, V lost 10 bases, and 6 bases had no gene match. This CDR3 has 13 residues. CDR3 in amino acids: CATGGTVGNTIYF. Here the CDR3 DNA reads TGTGCCACAGGAGGGACAGTTGGAAACACCATATATTTT.

The chain combines TRBV7-9 with TRBJ1-2; 10 bases match TRBD1. The germline V gene has CDR1 SEHNR and CDR2 FQNEAQ (reference sequence). The CDR3 runs 16 residues. V shed 5 bases and J 5 bases; nucleotides not matched to a gene: 11. The CDR3 nucleotides read TGTGCCAGCAGCCCAGAGGGGGACAGGGGATCATATGGCTACACCTTC. Its protein is CASSPEGDRGSYGYTF. Drawing the rest from reference TRBV7-9 and TRBJ1-2, the complete variable domain is DTGVSQNPRHKITKRGQNVTFRCDPISEHNRLYWYRQTLGQGPEFLTYFQNEAQLEKSRLLSDRFSAERPKGSFSTLEIQRTEQGDSAMYLCASSPEGDRGSYGYTFGSGTRLTVV.

This clonotype was seen a few times. The junction differs from germline at one of its ends, possibly a read error. The chain joins TRBV19 to TRBJ2-2, with D perhaps matching TRBD2 (6 bases). Per germline, CDR1 LNHDA and CDR2 SQIVND (reference sequence). The CDR3 has 13 amino acids. Here the CDR3 reads CASAAGSAGEPFF. The CDR3, as DNA: TGTGCCTCAGCGGCGGGGTCGGCCGGGGAGCCGTTTTTT. The whole variable domain, filled in from reference TRBV19 and TRBJ2-2, reads DGGITQSPKYLFRKEGQNVTLSCEQNLNHDAMYWYRQDPGQGLRLIYYSQIVNDFQKGDIAEGYSVSREKKESFPLTVTSAQKNPTAFYLCASAAGSAGEPFFGEGSRLTVL.

This clonotype was picked up many times. The rearrangement uses TRBV6-6 and TRBJ2-2; D uncertain. Trimming left V 2 bases short and J 7 bases short, with 14 bases between. The CDR3 totals 15 residues. Germline CDR1 is MNHNY and CDR2 is SVGAGI (reference sequence). In nucleotides, the CDR3 is TGTGCCAGCAGTTACGTACGTGGATCGGACGGGGAGCTGTTTTTT. Translated: CASSYVRGSDGELFF.

This clonotype was seen repeatedly, ten times or more. The chain joins TRBV7-2 to TRBJ2-5, with TRBD2 identical over 7 bases. V shed 5 bases and J 7 bases; nucleotides not matched to a gene: 7. The germline V gene encodes CDR1 SGHTA and CDR2 FQGNSA. The CDR3 extends over 13 amino acids. CDR3 DNA sequence: TGTGCCAGCAGCCTTGGTATAGCGGGGACCCAGTACTTC. It translates to CASSLGIAGTQYF.

The gene calls are TRBV18 and TRBJ1-6; no clear D gene. Trimming pared 6 bases from V and 5 bases from J, leaving 11 bases between. Germline lookup yields CDR1 KGHSH and CDR2 LQKENI. This CDR3 comprises 14 residues. The CDR3 here is CASSGRLDNSPLHF. As DNA, the CDR3 is TGTGCCAGCTCCGGACGTCTAGATAATTCACCCCTCCACTTT.

The table lists this clonotype with many counts. V is TRBV6-5 and J is TRBJ2-7; 8 bases fit TRBD2. Germline trimming cut 6 bases from V and 9 bases from J; bases unmatched to any gene: 13. The CDR3 extends over 14 amino acids. CDR1 and CDR2 from the germline V gene are MNHEY and SVGAGI. CDR3 sequence: CASSSSGSPGGQYF. The CDR3 DNA sequence: TGTGCCAGCAGCTCAAGCGGGAGCCCCGGGGGGCAGTACTTC.

A single count supports this clonotype. The genes are TRBV28 and TRBJ2-5; TRBD1 or TRBD2 may be the D gene (5 bases each). Germline values: CDR1 MDHEN, CDR2 SYDVKM. The CDR3 covers 13 residues. V lost 3 bases to trimming and J lost 4 bases, with 9 bases between them. CDR3 bases: TGTGCCAGCAGTTTCACGGGACGAGAGACCCAGTACTTC. It translates to CASSFTGRETQYF.

A remark on this clonotype: Likely a read error: the CDR3 ends without its conserved phenylalanine or tryptophan. The chain uses TRBV6-2 or TRBV6-3 and TRBJ1-1; 9 positions match TRBD1. The CDR3 consists of 17 residues. V shed 1 base, J shed 1 base, and the junction held 7 bases outside the gene matches. CDR1 is MNHEY and CDR2 is SVGEGT in the germline V gene. CDR3 nucleotide sequence: TGTGCCAGCAGTTACTACCTAAGACAGGGGGAGAACACTGAAGCTTTCTTA. As protein: CASSYYLRQGENTEAFL.

There are many counts of this clonotype. This chain connects TRBV12-3 or TRBV12-4 to TRBJ2-7; weak D call: TRBD2 (6 bases). Trimming shortened V by 8 bases and J by 6 bases, and 20 bases separated the two germline ends. The CDR3 has 14 amino acids. The CDR3 loop reads CASRGTSLEGEQYF. The DNA for the CDR3 is TGTGCCAGCCGCGGGACTTCCCTTGAGGGCGAGCAGTACTTC.

This clonotype was counted ten times or more. The rearrangement uses TRBV9 and TRBJ2-1; a weak D match, TRBD1 (5 bases). The CDR3 length is 14 residues. V lost 2 bases and J lost 4, with 10 bases in between. CDR1 SGDLS and CDR2 YYNGEE come from the germline V gene. The CDR3 sequence: CASSVGQKYNEQFF. Written as DNA, the CDR3 is TGTGCCAGCAGCGTTGGACAAAAATACAATGAGCAGTTCTTC. Supplemented by reference TRBV9 and TRBJ2-1, the full variable domain reads DSGVTQTPKHLITATGQRVTLRCSPRSGDLSVYWYQQSLDQGLQFLIQYYNGEERAKGNILERFSAQQFPDLHSELNLSSLELGDSALYFCASSVGQKYNEQFFGPGTRLTVL.

This rearrangement joins TRBV7-9 to TRBJ1-6; D is perhaps TRBD1 (6 bases). The CDR3 runs 14 residues. The ends were cut back, 5 bases at V and 10 bases at J, with 15 bases in the middle. Per the germline V gene, CDR1 is SEHNR and CDR2 is FQNEAQ (reference sequence). CDR3 sequence reads: CASSPDSLISPLHF. CDR3 DNA: TGTGCCAGCAGCCCGGACAGCCTAATCTCACCCCTCCACTTT.

Concerning this clonotype: The junction and the germline gene differ at one end; a read error may be behind it. This chain joins TRBV5-1 and TRBJ2-2; a possible D gene is TRBD2 (5 bases). The germline V gene has CDR1 SGHRS and CDR2 YFSETQ. The CDR3 sequence is 11 residues long. The CDR3 DNA is TGCGCCAACATGTTCGCCGGGGAGCTGCTTTTT. Amino acid sequence: CANMFAGELLF. The entire variable domain, with the rest obtained from reference TRBV5-1 and TRBJ2-2, is as follows: KAGVTQTPRYLIKTRGQQVTLSCSPISGHRSVSWYQQTPGQGLQFLFEYFSETQRNKGNFPGRFSGRQFSNSRSEMNVSTLELGDSALYLCANMFAGELLFGEGSRLTVL.

This clonotype showed up many times. The chain employs TRBV11-2 and TRBJ1-6; D not resolved. CDR3 size: 15 residues. Germline V CDR1 and CDR2: SGHAT, FQNNGV. The V gene lost 1 base and the J gene lost 7 bases, with 11 bases spanning the gap. The CDR3 is CASSLVGSRNSPLHF. In nucleotides, the CDR3 is TGTGCCAGCAGCTTAGTCGGGTCTAGAAATTCACCCCTCCACTTT.